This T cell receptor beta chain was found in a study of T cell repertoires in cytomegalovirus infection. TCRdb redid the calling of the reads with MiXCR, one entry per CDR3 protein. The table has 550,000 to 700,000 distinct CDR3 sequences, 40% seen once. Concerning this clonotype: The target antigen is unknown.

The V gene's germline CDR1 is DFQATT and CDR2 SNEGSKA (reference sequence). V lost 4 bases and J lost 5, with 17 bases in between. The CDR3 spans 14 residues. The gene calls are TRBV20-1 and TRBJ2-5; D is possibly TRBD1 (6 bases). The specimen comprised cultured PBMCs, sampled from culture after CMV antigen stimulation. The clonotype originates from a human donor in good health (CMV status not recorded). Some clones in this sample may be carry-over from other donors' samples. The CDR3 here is CSATPTGSPETQYF. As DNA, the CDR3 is TGCAGTGCTACACCTACAGGGAGCCCGGAGACCCAGTACTTC.